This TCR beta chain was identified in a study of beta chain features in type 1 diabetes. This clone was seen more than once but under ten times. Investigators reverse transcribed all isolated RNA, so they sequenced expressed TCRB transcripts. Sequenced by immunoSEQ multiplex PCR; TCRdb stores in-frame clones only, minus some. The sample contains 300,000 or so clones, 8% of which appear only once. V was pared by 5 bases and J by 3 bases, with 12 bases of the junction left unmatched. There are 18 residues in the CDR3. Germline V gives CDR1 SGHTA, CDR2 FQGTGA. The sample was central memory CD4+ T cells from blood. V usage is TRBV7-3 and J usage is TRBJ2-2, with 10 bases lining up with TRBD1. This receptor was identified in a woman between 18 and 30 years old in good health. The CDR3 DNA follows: TGTGCCAGCAGCAAGACAGGGGGCTTTAGCGGATACACCGGGGAGCTGTTTTTT. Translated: CASSKTGGFSGYTGELFF.